Presented here are 14 T cell receptor beta chains from one specimen sequenced in a study of shared clonotypes between healthy human individuals. Libraries were prepared by immunoSEQ multiplex PCR; TCRdb keeps only in-frame clonotypes and omits some of them. The sample shows 400,000 to 550,000 clones, about 80% of them seen only once. Input material: PBMCs. All receptors derive from a woman in her thirties or forties in good health. Some clones in this sample may be carry-over from other donors' samples.

This chain joins TRBV5-1 and TRBJ2-7, with 9 bases aligning to TRBD2. Germline V gives CDR1 SGHRS, CDR2 YFSETQ. CDR3 length: 15 residues. The V and J ends lost 3 bases and 5 bases, in that order; junction bases with no gene match: 9. CDR3 residues: CASSSSGGLGNEQYF. As DNA, the CDR3 is TGCGCCAGCAGCTCCAGCGGGGGGCTAGGAAACGAGCAGTACTTC.

The chain recombines TRBV5-3 with TRBJ2-1; 11 bases match TRBD2. TRBV5-3 is filed as an ORF, its function uncertain. J lost 4 bases, V lost 1 base, and 4 bases had no gene match. CDR3 length: 16 amino acids. CDR3 DNA sequence: TGTGCCAGAAGCTTGAAGGCTAGCGGGAGGTACAATGAGCAGTTCTTC. As protein: CARSLKASGRYNEQFF.

The rearrangement joins TRBV5-1 to TRBJ2-1; 8 nucleotides align to TRBD2. Germline V gene data show CDR1 as SGHRS and CDR2 as YFSETQ. V lost 0 bases and J lost 7; bases outside the gene matches: 6. This CDR3 region has 15 residues. CDR3 in DNA: TGCGCCAGCAGCTTGGGGACTAGCCCCTTGAATGAGCAGTTCTTC. Its protein is CASSLGTSPLNEQFF.

The gene calls are TRBV7-2 and TRBJ2-6; D gene ambiguous. The V gene lost 1 base and the J gene lost 0 bases, with 7 bases spanning the gap. CDR1 and CDR2 from the germline V gene are SGHTA and FQGNSA. The CDR3 spans 16 residues. CDR3 nucleotides: TGTGCCAGCAGCTTAGGCGCTTTCTCTGGGGCCAACGTCCTGACTTTC. Translated, it gives CASSLGAFSGANVLTF.

V is TRBV7-2 and J is TRBJ2-3, with TRBD2 identical over 7 bases. Germline V gives CDR1 SGHTA, CDR2 FQGNSA. Losses at the gene ends were 2 bases for V and 1 base for J; bases not matched to a gene: 6. The CDR3 has 16 residues. The CDR3 sequence: CASSLSLAVGTDTQYF. CDR3 DNA sequence: TGTGCCAGCAGCTTAAGTCTAGCGGTTGGCACAGATACGCAGTATTTT.

The chain couples TRBV19 to TRBJ1-5; tentatively, D is TRBD1 (6 bases). CDR1 and CDR2 from the germline V gene are LNHDA and SQIVND (reference sequence). Trimming cost V 9 bases and J 2 bases, with 14 bases left between them. This CDR3 contains 14 residues. The CDR3 region has the DNA TGTGCCAGCCGACAGGCTGGTGGCAATCAGCCCCAGCATTTT. This sequence encodes CASRQAGGNQPQHF.

This clone has only one observation. CDR3 coding DNA: TGTGCCAGCAGCCCTCGACAGGGGAGCAATCAGCCCCAGCATTTT. It encodes CASSPRQGSNQPQHF. The rearrangement uses TRBV7-9 and TRBJ1-5, with 8 nucleotides matching TRBD1. Looked up from germline, CDR1 is SEHNR and CDR2 is FQNEAQ (reference sequence). The CDR3 loop spans 15 amino acids. V trimming: 5 bases; J trimming: 1 base; junction bases outside the gene matches: 4.

The chain carries TRBV7-9 and TRBJ2-7; 11 bases line up with TRBD2. Germline trimming cut 1 base from V and 2 bases from J; bases unmatched to any gene: 10. The CDR3 consists of 18 residues. CDR1 is SEHNR, CDR2 FQNEAQ, per germline (reference sequence). In nucleotides, the CDR3 is TGTGCCAGCAGCTTAGTAGTAATACCGGGACTAGCGGCCTACGAGCAGTACTTC. Translating it yields CASSLVVIPGLAAYEQYF.

The rearrangement links TRBV7-7 to TRBJ2-7; TRBD2 matches 9 bases. There are 13 residues in the CDR3. Germline values: CDR1 SSHAT, CDR2 FNYEAQ (reference sequence). V was clipped by 3 bases and J by 6 bases; unmatched bases: 3. CDR3 sequence: CASSLREGREQYF. Here the CDR3 DNA reads TGTGCCAGCAGCTTGCGGGAGGGCCGCGAGCAGTACTTC.

The chain couples TRBV5-1 to TRBJ1-4; 9 bases map to TRBD1. Trimming took 4 bases from V and 5 from J; bases not matched to a gene: 6. The CDR3 extends over 15 amino acids. CDR1 SGHRS and CDR2 YFSETQ come from the germline V gene. The CDR3, as DNA: TGCGCCAGCAGCCCTGGGGACAGGGAAAATGAAAAACTGTTTTTT. Translating it yields CASSPGDRENEKLFF.

This clone appeared many times. The chain has TRBV2 and TRBJ2-1; D not certain. Trimming stripped 8 bases from V and 6 bases from J, with 14 bases between. The CDR3 runs 13 residues. CDR1 and CDR2 from the germline V gene are SNHLY and FYNNEI. Here the CDR3 DNA reads TGTGCCAGCCTTGGCCCTCCGGGCAATGAGCAGTTCTTC. As protein: CASLGPPGNEQFF.

This clone came up a few times. The genes are TRBV28 and TRBJ2-1; D call uncertain. The CDR3 runs 15 residues. Between the trimmed V and J ends, which lost 8 bases and 1 base, there was a span of 15 bases. CDR1 and CDR2 (germline): MDHEN, SYDVKM. CDR3 protein: CASQPDATSYNEQFF. CDR3 in DNA: TGTGCCAGCCAACCCGACGCCACATCCTACAATGAGCAGTTCTTC.

V is TRBV2 and J is TRBJ1-1; 7 nucleotides match TRBD1. The CDR3 is 15 residues long. Trimming removed 6 bases from V and 1 base from J; junction bases left unmatched: 8. Germline V gives CDR1 SNHLY, CDR2 FYNNEI. CDR3 loop: CASSGPQGSNTEAFF. In DNA form, the CDR3 reads TGTGCCAGCAGCGGTCCACAGGGGTCGAACACTGAAGCTTTCTTT.

The rearrangement uses TRBV6-1 and TRBJ1-1; D is possibly TRBD1 (5 bases). Trimming stripped 0 bases from V and 1 base from J, with 6 bases between. The CDR3 extends over 14 amino acids. Germline CDR1 and CDR2: MNHNS and SASEGT. Written as DNA, the CDR3 is TGTGCCAGCAGTGAAGCGGGGCAGAACACTGAAGCTTTCTTT. Translating it yields CASSEAGQNTEAFF.